One sample yielded the 11 T cell receptor beta chains listed below, sequenced in a study of shared clonotypes between healthy human individuals. Assay used: immunoSEQ multiplex PCR; TCRdb lists only in-frame clones, some missing. Of over 850,000 clones in the sample, approximately 78% were seen once. Sequencing was done on a sample of memory CD4+ T cells from PBMCs. Subset in this sample: CD45RA-negative fraction. The receptors originated from a man in his late teens or twenties in good health. Some clones in this sample may be carry-over from other donors' samples.

The chain recombines TRBV6-6 with TRBJ1-2; possible D gene TRBD1, 5 bases. Germline loops: CDR1 MNHNY, CDR2 SVGAGI (reference sequence). The CDR3 sequence is 13 residues long. V shed 7 bases and J shed 7 bases, with 16 bases lying between them. CDR3 in amino acids: CASNQQELGGYTF. The CDR3 DNA follows: TGTGCCAGCAACCAACAGGAGCTTGGTGGCTACACCTTC.

As DNA, the CDR3 is TGTGCCAGCAACCCGGAGGGTTTTAGCAATCAGCCCCAGCATTTT. Its protein product is CASNPEGFSNQPQHF. This chain joins TRBV7-8 and TRBJ1-5; D remains unclear. This CDR3 region has 15 residues. The germline CDR1 and CDR2 sequences are SGHVS and FQNEAQ. Between the trimmed V and J ends, which lost 7 bases and 0 bases, there was a span of 13 bases.

This chain uses TRBV2 with TRBJ1-1, with a tentative D call TRBD1 (6 bases). The germline CDR1 and CDR2 sequences are SNHLY and FYNNEI. The ends were cut back, 9 bases at V and 3 bases at J, with 14 bases in the middle. The CDR3 loop spans 13 amino acids. The CDR3 DNA follows: TGTGCCAGTAACAGGGTCCCTTACACTGAAGCTTTCTTT. This gives the protein CASNRVPYTEAFF.

This clone was detected only once. The chain couples TRBV27 to TRBJ2-7, with D possibly matching TRBD2 (6 bases). Per germline, CDR1 MNHEY and CDR2 SMNVEV (reference sequence). The V gene lost 5 bases and the J gene lost 3 bases, with 20 bases spanning the gap. The CDR3 has 16 amino acids. DNA for the CDR3: TGTGCCAGCAGTCCCCAGCAGTGGGACTTAAACTACGAGCAGTACTTC. It yields the protein CASSPQQWDLNYEQYF.

The rearrangement links TRBV6-1 to TRBJ2-7; possible D gene TRBD1, 6 bases. Germline values: CDR1 MNHNS, CDR2 SASEGT. The CDR3 covers 13 residues. V lost 4 bases, J lost 8 bases, and 15 bases lay in between. The CDR3 sequence: CASSAQPGQKQYF. CDR3 DNA sequence: TGTGCCAGCAGTGCACAACCCGGACAGAAGCAGTACTTC.

The chain recombines TRBV11-2 with TRBJ1-2, with a possible D match to TRBD1 (5 bases). Germline CDR1 and CDR2: SGHAT and FQNNGV. The CDR3 length is 14 residues. Trimming stripped 0 bases from V and 8 bases from J, with 13 bases between. CDR3 protein: CASSLEMSGSGYTF. The CDR3 DNA reads TGTGCCAGCAGCTTAGAGATGTCAGGGTCCGGCTACACCTTC.

The chain joins TRBV7-9 to TRBJ2-1; tentatively, D is TRBD2 (5 bases). The V end lost 2 bases, the J end lost 7 bases, and 18 bases lay between the germline ends. The CDR3 contains 16 residues. Germline V gene data show CDR1 as SEHNR and CDR2 as FQNEAQ (reference sequence). The CDR3 region has the DNA TGTGCCAGCAGCTTAACGCTAGCTCGTTTACCTAATGAGCAGTTCTTC. Residues: CASSLTLARLPNEQFF.

This chain connects TRBV18 to TRBJ2-5; D unclear. V was pared by 3 bases and J by 2 bases, with 4 bases between. CDR1 KGHSH and CDR2 LQKENI come from the germline V gene. CDR3 length equals 12 residues. In DNA, the CDR3 is TGTGCCAGCTCACCTCAACAAGAGACCCAGTACTTC. Translated: CASSPQQETQYF.

Points on this clone: A much larger clone lies a single base off, so this may be a read error. The chain is built from TRBV28 and TRBJ2-2; TRBD1 agrees at 7 bases. The CDR3 contains 15 residues. Germline CDR1 is MDHEN and CDR2 is SYDVKM. The CDR3 coding sequence is TGTACCAGCTGGGACAGCATTACGAACACCGGGGAGCTGTTTTTT. The encoded protein is CTSWDSITNTGELFF.

This clone was picked up one time. CDR3 in amino acids: CASSPGQEIEKLFF. The CDR3 region has the DNA TGTGCCAGCAGTCCGGGACAGGAGATTGAAAAACTGTTTTTT. This chain connects TRBV28 to TRBJ1-4, with 8 bases identical to TRBD1. With V trimmed by 5 bases and J by 7 bases, 6 bases remained unmatched. Germline CDR1 and CDR2: MDHEN and SYDVKM. This CDR3 comprises 14 residues. The complete variable domain, with remaining parts taken from reference TRBV28 and TRBJ1-4, reads DVKVTQSSRYLVKRTGEKVFLECVQDMDHENMFWYRQDPGLGLRLIYFSYDVKMKEKGDIPEGYSVSREKKERFSLILESASTNQTSMYLCASSPGQEIEKLFFGSGTQLSVL.

The gene calls are TRBV27 and TRBJ2-1; 13 bases map to TRBD2. This CDR3 comprises 14 residues. V was clipped by 6 bases and J by 7 bases; unmatched bases: 3. Germline-derived CDR1 and CDR2 are MNHEY and SMNVEV (reference sequence). DNA of the CDR3: TGTGCCAGCAGGCTGGGACTAGCGGGAAATGAGCAGTTCTTC. This codes for CASRLGLAGNEQFF.